This T cell receptor (beta chain) was profiled in a study of T cells in Graves' hyperthyroidism and ophthalmopathy. Patients aged 18 to 65 had newly diagnosed hyperthyroidism of under 2 months' duration. RNA transcripts gave rise to amplified TCR beta CDR3 regions. The HTBI primer set was used in a first-round RT-PCR of the TCR CDR3. In TCRdb, the multiplex PCR reads were re-called with MiXCR into one record per CDR3 protein. The sample has hundreds of thousands of distinct CDR3 sequences; 15% to 20% are singletons. Source material: blood. The TCR originated in a man in his forties with Graves' hyperthyroidism.

The DNA of the CDR3 is TGTGCCAGCTCATCACGAGGGGCCAGCTCCTACGAGCAGTACTTC. It encodes CASSSRGASSYEQYF. This chain joins TRBV18 and TRBJ2-7, with D perhaps assigned TRBD1 or TRBD2 (5 bases each). CDR3 length: 15 residues. V lost 5 bases to trimming and J lost 0 bases, with 14 bases between them. The germline gives CDR1 KGHSH, CDR2 LQKENI.